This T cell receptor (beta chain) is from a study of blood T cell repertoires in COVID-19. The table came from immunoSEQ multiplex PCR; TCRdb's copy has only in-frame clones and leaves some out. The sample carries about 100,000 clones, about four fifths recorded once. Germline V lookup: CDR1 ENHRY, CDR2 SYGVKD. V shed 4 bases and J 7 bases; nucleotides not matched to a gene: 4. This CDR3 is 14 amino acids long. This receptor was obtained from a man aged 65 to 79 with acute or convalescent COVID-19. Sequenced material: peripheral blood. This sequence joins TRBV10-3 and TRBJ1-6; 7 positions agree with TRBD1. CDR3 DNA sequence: TGTGCCATCAGTGGGGGGACAGAAAATTCACCCCTCCACTTT. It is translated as CAISGGTENSPLHF.